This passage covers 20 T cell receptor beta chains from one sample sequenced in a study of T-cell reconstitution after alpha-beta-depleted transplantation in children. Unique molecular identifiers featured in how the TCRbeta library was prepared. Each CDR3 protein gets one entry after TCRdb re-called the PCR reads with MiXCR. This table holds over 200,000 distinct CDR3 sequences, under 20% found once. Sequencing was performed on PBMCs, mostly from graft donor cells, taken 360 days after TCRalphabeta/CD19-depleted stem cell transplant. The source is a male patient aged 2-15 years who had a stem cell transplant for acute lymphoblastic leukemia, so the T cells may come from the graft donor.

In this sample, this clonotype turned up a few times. DNA for the CDR3: TGCAGCGTCATGTGGGAGACCCAGTACTTC. Translated: CSVMWETQYF. The chain carries TRBV29-1 and TRBJ2-5; no reliable D call. Germline V gene data show CDR1 as SQVTM and CDR2 as ANQGSEA. The CDR3 has 10 residues. V dropped 6 bases and J dropped 5 bases, with 7 bases sitting between them. Combining the CDR3 with reference TRBV29-1 and TRBJ2-5 gives the whole variable domain SAVISQKPSRDICQRGTSLTIQCQVDSQVTMMFWYRQQPGQSLTLIATANQGSEATYESGFVIDKFPISRPNLTFSTLTVSNMSPEDSSIYLCSVMWETQYFGPGTRLLVL.

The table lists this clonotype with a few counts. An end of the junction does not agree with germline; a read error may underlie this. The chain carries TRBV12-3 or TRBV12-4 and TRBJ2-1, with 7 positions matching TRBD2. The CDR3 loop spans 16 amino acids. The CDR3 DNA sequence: TGTGCCAGCAGTCGAATTCGGGGGGTAGCGGACAATCAGCAGTTCTTC. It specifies CASSRIRGVADNQQFF.

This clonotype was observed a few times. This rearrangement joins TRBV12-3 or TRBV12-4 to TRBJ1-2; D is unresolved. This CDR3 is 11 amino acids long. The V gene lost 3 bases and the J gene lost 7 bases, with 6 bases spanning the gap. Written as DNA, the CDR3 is TGTGCCAGCAGTTTGGGCCGTGGCTACACCTTC. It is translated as CASSLGRGYTF.

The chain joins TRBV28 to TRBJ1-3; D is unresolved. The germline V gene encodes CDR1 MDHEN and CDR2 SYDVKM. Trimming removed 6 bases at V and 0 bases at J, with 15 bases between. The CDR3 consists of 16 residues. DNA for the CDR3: TGTGCCAGCAGCCCCAGTGGGTACAGCTCTGGAAACACCATATATTTT. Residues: CASSPSGYSSGNTIYF.

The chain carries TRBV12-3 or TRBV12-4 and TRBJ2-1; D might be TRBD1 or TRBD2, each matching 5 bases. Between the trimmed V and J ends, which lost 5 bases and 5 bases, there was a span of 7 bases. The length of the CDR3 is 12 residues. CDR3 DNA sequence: TGTGCCAGCAGTCCGGGACACAATGAGCAGTTCTTC. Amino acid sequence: CASSPGHNEQFF.

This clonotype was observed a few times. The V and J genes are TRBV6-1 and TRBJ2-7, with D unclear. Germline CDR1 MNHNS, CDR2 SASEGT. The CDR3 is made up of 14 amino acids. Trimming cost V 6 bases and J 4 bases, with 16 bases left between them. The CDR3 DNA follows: TGTGCCAGCAGGACCGGGCCCGAGAGGTACGAGCAGTACTTC. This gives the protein CASRTGPERYEQYF.

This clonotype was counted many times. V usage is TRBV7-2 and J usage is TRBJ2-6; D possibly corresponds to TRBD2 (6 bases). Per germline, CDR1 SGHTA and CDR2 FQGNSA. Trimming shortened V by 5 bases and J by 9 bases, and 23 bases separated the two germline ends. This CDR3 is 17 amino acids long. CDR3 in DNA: TGTGCCAGCAGCACATCTAGCGCGTCTAGCCAAAGCAACGTCCTGACTTTC. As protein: CASSTSSASSQSNVLTF.

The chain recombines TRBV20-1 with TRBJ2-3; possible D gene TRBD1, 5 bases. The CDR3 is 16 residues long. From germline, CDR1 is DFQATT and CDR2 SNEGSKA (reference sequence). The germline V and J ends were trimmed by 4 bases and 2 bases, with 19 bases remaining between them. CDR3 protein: CSATNDRKLNTDTQYF. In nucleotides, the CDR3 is TGCAGTGCTACAAATGACAGAAAGTTAAACACAGATACGCAGTATTTT.

The CDR3 DNA reads as TGTGCCAGCAGCTTTATTGGGGGGCTCTACACAGATACGCAGTATTTT. This encodes CASSFIGGLYTDTQYF. This chain joins TRBV7-2 and TRBJ2-3, with D perhaps being TRBD1 or TRBD2 (6 bases each). Germline assignment: CDR1 SGHTA and CDR2 FQGNSA. The CDR3 contains 16 residues. Trimming pared 3 bases from V and 2 bases from J, leaving 15 bases between.

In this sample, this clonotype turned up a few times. CDR3 region: CASSAGTGITDTQYF. The CDR3 bases are TGTGCCAGCTCAGCCGGGACAGGGATCACAGATACGCAGTATTTT. V and J are TRBV18 and TRBJ2-3; 9 bases are a match to TRBD1. This CDR3 is 15 amino acids long. Germline V gene data show CDR1 as KGHSH and CDR2 as LQKENI. V lost 5 bases to trimming and J lost 2 bases; unmatched junction nucleotides: 5.

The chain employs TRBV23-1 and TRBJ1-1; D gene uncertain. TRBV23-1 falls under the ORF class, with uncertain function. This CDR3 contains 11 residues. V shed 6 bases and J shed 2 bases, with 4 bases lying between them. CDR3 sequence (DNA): TGCGCCAGCAGGAAAAACACTGAAGCTTTCTTT. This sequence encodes CASRKNTEAFF.

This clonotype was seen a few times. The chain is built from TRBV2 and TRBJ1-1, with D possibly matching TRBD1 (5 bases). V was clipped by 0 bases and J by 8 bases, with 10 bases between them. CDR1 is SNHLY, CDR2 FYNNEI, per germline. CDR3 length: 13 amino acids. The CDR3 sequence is CASSEARGGEAFF. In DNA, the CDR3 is TGTGCCAGCAGTGAAGCTCGGGGGGGAGAAGCTTTCTTT.

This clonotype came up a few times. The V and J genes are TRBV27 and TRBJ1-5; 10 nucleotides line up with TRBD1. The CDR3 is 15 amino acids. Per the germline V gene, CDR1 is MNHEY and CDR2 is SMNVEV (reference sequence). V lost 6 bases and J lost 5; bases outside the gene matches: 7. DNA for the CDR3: TGTGCCAGCAGCCGGGACAGGGGCGAGGATCAGCCCCAGCATTTT. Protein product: CASSRDRGEDQPQHF.

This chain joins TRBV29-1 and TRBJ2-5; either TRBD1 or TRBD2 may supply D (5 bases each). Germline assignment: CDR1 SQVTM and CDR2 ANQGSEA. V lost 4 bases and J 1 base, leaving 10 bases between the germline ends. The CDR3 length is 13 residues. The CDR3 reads CSVGHGAQETQYF. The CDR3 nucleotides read TGCAGCGTTGGTCACGGGGCCCAAGAGACCCAGTACTTC.

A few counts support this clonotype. This chain's CDR3 is CASSPRSGVEQFF. In DNA form, the CDR3 reads TGTGCCAGCAGCCCTCGTAGCGGGGTTGAGCAGTTCTTC. The chain uses TRBV3-1 and TRBJ2-1; 8 bases align to TRBD2. The V segment lost 4 bases and the J segment 9 bases; nucleotides outside the gene matches: 5. From germline, CDR1 is LGHDT and CDR2 YNNKEL (reference sequence). This CDR3 is built from 13 residues.

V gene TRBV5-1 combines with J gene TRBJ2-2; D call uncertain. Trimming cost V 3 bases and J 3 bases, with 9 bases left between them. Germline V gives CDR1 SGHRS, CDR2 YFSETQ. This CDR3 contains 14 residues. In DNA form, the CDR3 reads TGCGCCAGCAGCTATATGAGAGACACCGGGGAGCTGTTTTTT. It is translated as CASSYMRDTGELFF.

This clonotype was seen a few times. CDR3 DNA: TGTGCCATCAGTGAGCGACGGGACAGCCAATTCGACTACACCTTC. Encoded protein: CAISERRDSQFDYTF. The chain employs TRBV10-3 and TRBJ1-2; 7 positions agree with TRBD1. V was clipped by 2 bases and J by 10 bases; unmatched bases: 13. From germline, CDR1 is ENHRY and CDR2 SYGVKD. The CDR3 has 15 amino acids.

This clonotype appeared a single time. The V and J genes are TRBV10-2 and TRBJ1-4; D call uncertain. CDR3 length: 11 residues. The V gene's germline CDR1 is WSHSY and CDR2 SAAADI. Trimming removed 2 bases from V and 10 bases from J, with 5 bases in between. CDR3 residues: CASSEPGKLFF. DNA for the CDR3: TGCGCCAGCAGTGAGCCAGGAAAACTGTTTTTT.

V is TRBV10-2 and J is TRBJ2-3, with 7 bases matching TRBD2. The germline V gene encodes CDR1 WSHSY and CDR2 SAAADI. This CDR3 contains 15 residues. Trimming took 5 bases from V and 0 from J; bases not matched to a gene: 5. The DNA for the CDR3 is TGCGCCAGCAGTAATTCCGGGGGGAGCACAGATACGCAGTATTTT. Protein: CASSNSGGSTDTQYF.

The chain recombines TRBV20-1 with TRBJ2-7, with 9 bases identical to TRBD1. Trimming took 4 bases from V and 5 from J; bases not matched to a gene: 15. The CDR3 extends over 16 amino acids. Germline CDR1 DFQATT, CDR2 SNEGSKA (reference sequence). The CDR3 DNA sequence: TGCAGTGCTACTGCTCAACCGGGACAGGGAAGCAACGAGCAGTACTTC. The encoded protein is CSATAQPGQGSNEQYF.